The 31 T cell receptor beta chains listed next were all sequenced from one sample in a study of blood T cell repertoires in COVID-19. The assay was immunoSEQ multiplex PCR, and TCRdb's table has in-frame clones only and misses some. The data show approximately 65,000 clones, about 90% seen once. Sequenced input: peripheral blood. The receptors here all came from a man aged 50-60 years with COVID-19, enrolled during active disease.

This chain connects TRBV6-5 to TRBJ1-5; the match to TRBD1 covers 10 bases. The germline gives CDR1 MNHEY, CDR2 SVGAGI. The CDR3 totals 15 residues. V dropped 8 bases and J dropped 5; count of bases not matched to a gene: 9. The DNA of the CDR3 is TGTGCCAGCTCTCGATCCGGGACAGGGGATCAGCCCCAGCATTTT. The encoded protein is CASSRSGTGDQPQHF.

The gene calls are TRBV19 and TRBJ1-1; D is possibly TRBD1 (6 bases). The CDR3 totals 12 residues. Per germline, CDR1 LNHDA and CDR2 SQIVND (reference sequence). V was trimmed by 6 bases and J by 5 bases, leaving 10 bases between them. The CDR3 loop is CASSTRGTEAFF. CDR3 in DNA: TGTGCCAGTAGCACCAGGGGAACTGAAGCTTTCTTT. Full variable domain (remainder filled in from reference TRBV19 and TRBJ1-1): DGGITQSPKYLFRKEGQNVTLSCEQNLNHDAMYWYRQDPGQGLRLIYYSQIVNDFQKGDIAEGYSVSREKKESFPLTVTSAQKNPTAFYLCASSTRGTEAFFGQGTRLTVV.

The chain combines TRBV11-2 with TRBJ2-3; a possible D gene is TRBD1 (6 bases). CDR3 size: 16 residues. The germline gives CDR1 SGHAT, CDR2 FQNNGV. V lost 4 bases to trimming and J lost 0 bases, with 14 bases between them. CDR3 coding DNA: TGTGCCAGCAGCTATCCAACAGGGTACAGCACAGATACGCAGTATTTT. It encodes CASSYPTGYSTDTQYF.

The chain has TRBV7-9 and TRBJ2-3, with 10 nucleotides matching TRBD1. V shed 6 bases, J shed 6 bases, and the junction held 9 bases outside the gene matches. Germline CDR1 and CDR2: SEHNR and FQNEAQ (reference sequence). This CDR3 spans 15 amino acids. The CDR3 DNA follows: TGTGCCAGCAGTGACAGGGGGCGGACAAGGGATACGCAGTATTTT. This translates into CASSDRGRTRDTQYF.

The chain couples TRBV9 to TRBJ2-7; D possibly corresponds to TRBD2 (6 bases). Trimming removed 5 bases from V and 6 bases from J, with 18 bases in between. The CDR3 is made up of 14 amino acids. CDR1 is SGDLS and CDR2 is YYNGEE in the germline V gene. In DNA form, the CDR3 reads TGTGCCAGCAGTATTAGCGGAGCGGGCACCGAGCAGTACTTC. The encoded protein is CASSISGAGTEQYF.

This rearrangement joins TRBV6-5 to TRBJ2-7, with a weak D call TRBD2 (6 bases). Germline V gene data show CDR1 as MNHEY and CDR2 as SVGAGI. The CDR3 covers 16 residues. The V end lost 0 bases, the J end lost 3 bases, and 15 bases lay between the germline ends. DNA for the CDR3: TGTGCCAGCAGTTACTCGTTCCCAGCGGAGGGCTACGAGCAGTACTTC. It codes for CASSYSFPAEGYEQYF.

The chain carries TRBV5-8 and TRBJ1-5; D might be TRBD1 (6 bases). CDR3 length: 15 residues. Deletions cut 4 bases from V and 4 bases from J, with 15 bases between. CDR1 SGHTS and CDR2 YDEGEE come from the germline V gene. The CDR3 here is CASSQTDSRNQPQHF. The CDR3, as DNA: TGTGCCAGCAGCCAGACGGACAGCCGAAATCAGCCCCAGCATTTT.

This clone was detected a few times. J is TRBJ2-1 and V is TRBV5-1; 9 nucleotides align to TRBD2. V dropped 4 bases and J dropped 3; count of bases not matched to a gene: 5. The germline V gene has CDR1 SGHRS and CDR2 YFSETQ. This CDR3 contains 15 residues. The CDR3 nucleotides are TGCGCCAGCAGCCTGACTAGCGGAGACTACAATGAGCAGTTCTTC. Translation: CASSLTSGDYNEQFF.

The J gene is TRBJ2-7, the V gene TRBV28; 8 bases are a match to TRBD1. The V gene's germline CDR1 is MDHEN and CDR2 SYDVKM. The CDR3 extends over 14 amino acids. V dropped 2 bases and J dropped 6; count of bases not matched to a gene: 6. This CDR3 reads CASSLGQGRGEQYF. In DNA, the CDR3 is TGTGCCAGCAGTTTAGGACAGGGAAGGGGCGAGCAGTACTTC.

The chain combines TRBV12-1 with TRBJ1-4. TRBV12-1 is a listed pseudogene. The CDR3 length is 15 residues. CDR3 DNA sequence: TGTGCCAGCAGCCCATGGACTGAGACTAATGAAAAACTGTTTTTT. Translating it yields CASSPWTETNEKLFF.

The genes are TRBV5-1 and TRBJ1-4, with 7 bases aligning to TRBD1. CDR3 length: 13 amino acids. The germline gives CDR1 SGHRS, CDR2 YFSETQ. The V and J ends lost 4 bases and 8 bases, in that order; junction bases with no gene match: 5. The CDR3 here is CASSPQDREKLFF. Here the CDR3 DNA reads TGCGCCAGCAGCCCGCAGGACAGGGAAAAACTGTTTTTT. Supplemented by reference TRBV5-1 and TRBJ1-4, the full variable domain reads KAGVTQTPRYLIKTRGQQVTLSCSPISGHRSVSWYQQTPGQGLQFLFEYFSETQRNKGNFPGRFSGRQFSNSRSEMNVSTLELGDSALYLCASSPQDREKLFFGSGTQLSVL.

This clone appeared once. The chain's CDR3 is CASSPASLRDEQYF. CDR3 nucleotide sequence: TGTGCCAGCTCACCAGCCTCCTTACGCGACGAGCAGTACTTC. The chain recombines TRBV18 with TRBJ2-7; D not certain. The CDR3 is made up of 14 amino acids. Germline V gives CDR1 KGHSH, CDR2 LQKENI. V shed 2 bases and J shed 5 bases, with 13 bases lying between them.

The rearrangement joins TRBV18 to TRBJ2-1; D is possibly TRBD2 (6 bases). Trimming pared 3 bases from V and 8 bases from J, leaving 23 bases between. The CDR3 has 17 residues. In germline, CDR1 is KGHSH, CDR2 LQKENI. CDR3 region: CASSPIFITSLVDEQFF. The CDR3 DNA sequence: TGTGCCAGCTCACCTATTTTTATTACTAGCTTGGTCGATGAGCAGTTCTTC.

The chain combines TRBV5-1 with TRBJ2-2; maybe TRBD2 (6 bases). Per the germline V gene, CDR1 is SGHRS and CDR2 is YFSETQ. The CDR3 is made up of 15 amino acids. V dropped 2 bases and J dropped 4 bases, with 12 bases sitting between them. The CDR3, as DNA: TGCGCCAGCAGCTTATCGGGAGCGCTCACCGGGGAGCTGTTTTTT. It encodes CASSLSGALTGELFF. Filled out from reference TRBV5-1 and TRBJ2-2, the complete variable domain reads KAGVTQTPRYLIKTRGQQVTLSCSPISGHRSVSWYQQTPGQGLQFLFEYFSETQRNKGNFPGRFSGRQFSNSRSEMNVSTLELGDSALYLCASSLSGALTGELFFGEGSRLTVL.

This clone occurred once. This chain joins TRBV30 and TRBJ1-4; a possible D gene is TRBD1 (5 bases). V lost 0 bases and J 12 bases, leaving 8 bases between the germline ends. CDR3 size: 11 residues. Looked up from germline, CDR1 is GTSNPN and CDR2 is SVGIG (reference sequence). DNA for the CDR3: TGTGCCTGGAGTGTGGGGGAGGAACTGTTTTTT. The encoded protein is CAWSVGEELFF.

The J gene is TRBJ2-2, the V gene TRBV7-3; unclear D gene. The CDR3 runs to 11 residues. CDR1 and CDR2 (germline): SGHTA, FQGTGA. Trimming took off 4 bases at V and 7 bases at J, with 4 bases between the two ends. CDR3 in amino acids: CASSSYGELFF. Here the CDR3 DNA reads TGTGCCAGCAGCTCGTACGGGGAGCTGTTTTTT.

The chain employs TRBV7-2 and TRBJ2-7, with 12 bases matching TRBD2. The germline CDR1 and CDR2 sequences are SGHTA and FQGNSA. V lost 1 base and J lost 1; bases outside the gene matches: 8. The CDR3 is made up of 18 amino acids. The CDR3 DNA reads TGTGCCAGCAGCTTAGAGGTACTAGCGGGGGGTTGGTCCTACGAGCAGTACTTC. This sequence encodes CASSLEVLAGGWSYEQYF. Full variable domain (rest looked up from reference TRBV7-2 and TRBJ2-7): GAGVSQSPSNKVTEKGKDVELRCDPISGHTALYWYRQSLGQGLEFLIYFQGNSAPDKSGLPSDRFSAERTGGSVSTLTIQRTQQEDSAVYLCASSLEVLAGGWSYEQYFGPGTRLTVT.

The chain recombines TRBV4-3 with TRBJ2-7, with a possible D match to TRBD2 (6 bases). V lost 0 bases and J lost 4, with 13 bases in between. Germline CDR1 and CDR2: LGHNA and YSLEER. The CDR3 spans 15 residues. CDR3 region: CASSQESGTQYEQYF. DNA for the CDR3: TGCGCCAGCAGCCAAGAGTCCGGGACTCAATACGAGCAGTACTTC.

The J gene is TRBJ1-5, the V gene TRBV19; D possibly corresponds to TRBD1 (5 bases). In germline, CDR1 is LNHDA, CDR2 SQIVND (reference sequence). Trimming removed 9 bases at V and 1 base at J, with 19 bases between. The CDR3 runs to 16 residues. The CDR3: CASRPSGHQSNQPQHF. CDR3 sequence (DNA): TGTGCCAGCCGACCTTCTGGACACCAGAGCAATCAGCCCCAGCATTTT.

The rearrangement uses TRBV11-3 and TRBJ2-1, with TRBD2 matching 7 bases. The CDR3 is made up of 15 amino acids. V gave up 4 bases and J gave up 2 bases; unmatched junction bases: 5. CDR1 and CDR2 (germline): SGHNT, YENEEA. In DNA form, the CDR3 reads TGTGCCAGCAGCTCAGCCGGGACTACCTACAATGAGCAGTTCTTC. It is translated as CASSSAGTTYNEQFF.

This clone was observed a handful of times. The chain couples TRBV28 to TRBJ1-5, with TRBD1 matching over 7 bases. Germline values: CDR1 MDHEN, CDR2 SYDVKM. Trimming took 5 bases from V and 6 from J; bases not matched to a gene: 13. The CDR3 spans 16 residues. DNA of the CDR3: TGTGCCAGCAGTACCGACGAAGGGGGCTGGGGTCAGCCCCAGCATTTT. Protein: CASSTDEGGWGQPQHF.

The rearrangement uses TRBV20-1 and TRBJ1-3, with D tentatively TRBD1 (5 bases). V lost 3 bases and J lost 6, with 18 bases in between. The germline gives CDR1 DFQATT, CDR2 SNEGSKA (reference sequence). This CDR3 region has 15 residues. CDR3: CSASANPGLKNTIYF. The CDR3 DNA follows: TGCAGTGCTAGTGCCAACCCGGGACTAAAAAACACCATATATTTT.

The count of this clone is one. The chain couples TRBV19 to TRBJ2-3, with D tentatively TRBD2 (6 bases). In germline, CDR1 is LNHDA, CDR2 SQIVND (reference sequence). V dropped 6 bases and J dropped 3 bases, with 16 bases sitting between them. The CDR3 runs 15 residues. CDR3 residues: CASRRIGSGTDTQYF. The CDR3 region has the DNA TGTGCCAGTAGGAGGATCGGGAGTGGAACAGATACGCAGTATTTT.

This rearrangement joins TRBV6-5 to TRBJ2-7; perhaps TRBD2 as D (5 bases). Germline CDR1 MNHEY, CDR2 SVGAGI. The CDR3 loop spans 15 amino acids. Trimming took off 5 bases at V and 0 bases at J, with 14 bases between the two ends. The CDR3 reads CASSPPFGGSYEQYF. CDR3 sequence (DNA): TGTGCCAGCAGTCCACCGTTCGGAGGCTCCTACGAGCAGTACTTC.

The genes are TRBV30 and TRBJ2-3; D not resolved. Germline assignment: CDR1 GTSNPN and CDR2 SVGIG (reference sequence). Trimming removed 2 bases at V and 1 base at J, with 7 bases between. CDR3 length: 13 residues. This chain's CDR3 is CAWSRTGTDTQYF. The CDR3 DNA reads TGTGCCTGGAGTCGTACGGGCACAGATACGCAGTATTTT.

The chain recombines TRBV5-4 with TRBJ2-1, with D possibly being TRBD2 (6 bases). The V end lost 2 bases, the J end lost 7 bases, and 13 bases lay between the germline ends. In germline, CDR1 is SGHNT, CDR2 YYREEE (reference sequence). There are 14 residues in the CDR3. The CDR3 DNA follows: TGTGCCAGCAGCTTTGACCTAGCGATAAATGAGCAGTTCTTC. It is translated as CASSFDLAINEQFF. Using reference TRBV5-4 and TRBJ2-1 for the parts outside the CDR3, the full variable domain is ETGVTQSPTHLIKTRGQQVTLRCSSQSGHNTVSWYQQALGQGPQFIFQYYREEENGRGNFPPRFSGLQFPNYSSELNVNALELDDSALYLCASSFDLAINEQFFGPGTRLTVL.

The CDR3 protein is CASSQDDDYSYNEQFF. The CDR3 bases are TGTGCCAGCAGCCAAGATGACGACTATTCCTACAATGAGCAGTTCTTC. The chain links TRBV3-1 (or the pseudogene TRBV3-2) to TRBJ2-1; the D gene is possibly TRBD2 (5 bases). CDR3 length equals 16 residues. Trimming shortened V by 0 bases and J by 1 base, and 10 bases separated the two germline ends. CDR1 LGHDT and CDR2 YNNKEL come from the germline V gene (reference sequence).

The chain combines TRBV6-5 with TRBJ1-6; D call uncertain. Germline-derived CDR1 and CDR2 are MNHEY and SVGAGI. Trimming cost V 2 bases and J 11 bases, with 16 bases left between them. This CDR3 spans 15 amino acids. The chain's CDR3 is CASSYGGSWRTPLHF. Written as DNA, the CDR3 is TGTGCCAGCAGTTACGGCGGCAGCTGGAGAACACCCCTCCACTTT.

The rearrangement links TRBV18 to TRBJ1-5; possibly TRBD1 for D (5 bases). CDR1 and CDR2 from the germline V gene are KGHSH and LQKENI. The CDR3 length is 15 residues. V was shortened by 5 bases and J by 5 bases, with 16 bases between the two germline ends. In DNA form, the CDR3 reads TGTGCCAGCTCATCGGGACTACTGGAGTATCAGCCCCAGCATTTT. Its protein is CASSSGLLEYQPQHF.

J is TRBJ2-7 and V is TRBV9, with 8 bases matching TRBD2. The CDR3 length is 14 residues. V shed 3 bases, J shed 6 bases, and the junction held 8 bases outside the gene matches. The V gene's germline CDR1 is SGDLS and CDR2 YYNGEE. The CDR3 spells CASSEGLGFGEQYF. CDR3 bases: TGTGCCAGCAGCGAGGGACTAGGATTCGGCGAGCAGTACTTC.

This clone came up once. The DNA of the CDR3 is TGTGCCAGCAGCAAAGGTATTAGCGGGAGCCCATTGTGTTTGCGAAACCAGTACTTC. Encoded protein: CASSKGISGSPLCLRNQYF. The chain links TRBV21-1 to TRBJ2-5; whether TRBD2, the table's D call, matches the DNA was not checked. TRBV21-1 is a listed pseudogene. The CDR3 contains 19 residues.